A selection of T cell receptor beta chains follows, all from one sample in a study of blood T cell repertoires in COVID-19. Produced via immunoSEQ multiplex PCR; TCRdb's table is partial and in-frame only. The data contain about 140,000 clones, more than 80% of them singletons. Material: peripheral blood. The receptors stem from a woman over 75 with acute or convalescent COVID-19. The CDR3 runs from the conserved cysteine through the conserved F or W. Fields, in order: J gene, V gene, clone size, D gene, CDR3 DNA, CDR3 protein. D genes are given only for firm matches. Clone size is stated in some rows and not others, as once, few, many or a class when expanded.

j_call: TRBJ2-7; v_call: TRBV4-2; clone_size: .; d_call: .; cdr3_nt: TGTGCCAGCAGCCAAGAAGGCACAGCCTCCTACGAGCAGTACTTC; cdr3_aa: CASSQEGTASYEQYF
j_call: TRBJ2-3; v_call: TRBV3-1/TRBV3-2; clone_size: .; d_call: .; cdr3_nt: TGTGCCAGCAGCCAAGGGCTAGCCGGCACAGATACGCAGTATTTT; cdr3_aa: CASSQGLAGTDTQYF
j_call: TRBJ1-4; v_call: TRBV7-9; clone_size: .; d_call: TRBD1; cdr3_nt: TGTGCCAGCAGCCGTCGACAGGGGATGGGAGAAAAACTGTTTTTT; cdr3_aa: CASSRRQGMGEKLFF
j_call: TRBJ1-1; v_call: TRBV30; clone_size: .; d_call: .; cdr3_nt: TGTGCCTGGAGTGACCACCCGGGAACTGAAGCTTTCTTT; cdr3_aa: CAWSDHPGTEAFF
j_call: TRBJ2-1; v_call: TRBV25-1; clone_size: .; d_call: .; cdr3_nt: TGTGCCAGCAGTGAAGTCCGGCGGGGAGGCTACAATGAGCAGTTCTTC; cdr3_aa: CASSEVRRGGYNEQFF
j_call: TRBJ2-5; v_call: TRBV11-2; clone_size: .; d_call: TRBD2; cdr3_nt: TGTGCCAGCAGCTTACAGCTAGCGGGGGGGCTGGAGACCCAGTACTTC; cdr3_aa: CASSLQLAGGLETQYF
j_call: TRBJ2-1; v_call: TRBV4-2; clone_size: .; d_call: TRBD1; cdr3_nt: TGTGCCAGCAGCCAGAGGACAGGAAGCTCCTACAATGAGCAGTTCTTC; cdr3_aa: CASSQRTGSSYNEQFF
j_call: TRBJ1-5; v_call: TRBV18; clone_size: .; d_call: .; cdr3_nt: TGTGCCAGCTCACCTTCGTCTGCGGGCAATCAGCCCCAGCATTTT; cdr3_aa: CASSPSSAGNQPQHF
j_call: TRBJ1-1; v_call: TRBV5-1; clone_size: .; d_call: .; cdr3_nt: TGCGCCAGCAGTAACAGGGACGACACTGAAGCTTTCTTT; cdr3_aa: CASSNRDDTEAFF
j_call: TRBJ2-5; v_call: TRBV4-1; clone_size: .; d_call: TRBD2; cdr3_nt: TGCGCCAGCAGCCACATAGCGGGGGGGAGGCAAGAGACCCAGTACTTC; cdr3_aa: CASSHIAGGRQETQYF
j_call: TRBJ1-1; v_call: TRBV12-3/TRBV12-4; clone_size: .; d_call: .; cdr3_nt: TGTGCCAGCAACCTACTAGGCGGGGGGTTGGCTTTCTTT; cdr3_aa: CASNLLGGGLAFF
j_call: TRBJ1-4; v_call: TRBV20-1; clone_size: .; d_call: .; cdr3_nt: TGCAGTGCTGGGGAGAAGGAAAAACTGTTTTTT; cdr3_aa: CSAGEKEKLFF
j_call: TRBJ1-4; v_call: TRBV2; clone_size: .; d_call: TRBD1; cdr3_nt: TGTGCCAGCAGGAGGGGGCTTACGGGTACTGCAACTAATGAAAAACTGTTTTTT; cdr3_aa: CASRRGLTGTATNEKLFF
j_call: TRBJ2-3; v_call: TRBV5-6; clone_size: .; d_call: TRBD2; cdr3_nt: TGTGCCAGCAGCAAAACCAAAGCGGGGGGGTCAGATACGCAGTATTTT; cdr3_aa: CASSKTKAGGSDTQYF
j_call: TRBJ1-1; v_call: TRBV18; clone_size: few; d_call: TRBD1; cdr3_nt: TGTGCCAGCTCACCCTCCGGGACAGGGGCCGCTGAAGCTTTCTTT; cdr3_aa: CASSPSGTGAAEAFF
j_call: TRBJ2-3; v_call: TRBV3-1/TRBV3-2; clone_size: .; d_call: TRBD2; cdr3_nt: TGTGCCAGCAGCCCGCCACCGGGTCTAGCGGGGGTAGATACGCAGTATTTT; cdr3_aa: CASSPPPGLAGVDTQYF
j_call: TRBJ1-1; v_call: TRBV18; clone_size: .; d_call: .; cdr3_nt: TGTGCCAGCTCACCACGATGGGGCAGGGACACTGAAGCTTTCTTT; cdr3_aa: CASSPRWGRDTEAFF
j_call: TRBJ1-2; v_call: TRBV11-2; clone_size: .; d_call: .; cdr3_nt: TGTGCCAGCAGCCCGTCCGACGGGGTCCGTGGCTACACCTTC; cdr3_aa: CASSPSDGVRGYTF
j_call: TRBJ2-7; v_call: TRBV5-1; clone_size: .; d_call: TRBD1; cdr3_nt: TGCGCCAGCAGCTTGGGCCATCAATACGGGGACAGTAACGAGCAGTACTTC; cdr3_aa: CASSLGHQYGDSNEQYF
j_call: TRBJ2-7; v_call: TRBV18; clone_size: .; d_call: TRBD1; cdr3_nt: TGTGCCAGCTCCCAGGGGGCGGACTACGAGCAGTACTTC; cdr3_aa: CASSQGADYEQYF
j_call: TRBJ1-5; v_call: TRBV2; clone_size: .; d_call: .; cdr3_nt: TGTGCCAGCAGTGTAGAGAAGGGCAGGGTCCCCTCTCGCAATCAGCCCCAGCATTTT; cdr3_aa: CASSVEKGRVPSRNQPQHF
j_call: TRBJ1-2; v_call: TRBV6-5; clone_size: .; d_call: .; cdr3_nt: TGTGCCAGCAGTTACCGCCGGGGTGGCTATGGCTACACCTTC; cdr3_aa: CASSYRRGGYGYTF
j_call: TRBJ1-1; v_call: TRBV7-8; clone_size: .; d_call: TRBD1; cdr3_nt: TGTGCCAGCAGCTACACGACAGGGTACACTGAAGCTTTCTTT; cdr3_aa: CASSYTTGYTEAFF
j_call: TRBJ2-5; v_call: TRBV5-1; clone_size: .; d_call: .; cdr3_nt: TGCGCCAGCAGCTTGGGACAGGGCATAGGGGGGGAGACCCAGTACTTC; cdr3_aa: CASSLGQGIGGETQYF